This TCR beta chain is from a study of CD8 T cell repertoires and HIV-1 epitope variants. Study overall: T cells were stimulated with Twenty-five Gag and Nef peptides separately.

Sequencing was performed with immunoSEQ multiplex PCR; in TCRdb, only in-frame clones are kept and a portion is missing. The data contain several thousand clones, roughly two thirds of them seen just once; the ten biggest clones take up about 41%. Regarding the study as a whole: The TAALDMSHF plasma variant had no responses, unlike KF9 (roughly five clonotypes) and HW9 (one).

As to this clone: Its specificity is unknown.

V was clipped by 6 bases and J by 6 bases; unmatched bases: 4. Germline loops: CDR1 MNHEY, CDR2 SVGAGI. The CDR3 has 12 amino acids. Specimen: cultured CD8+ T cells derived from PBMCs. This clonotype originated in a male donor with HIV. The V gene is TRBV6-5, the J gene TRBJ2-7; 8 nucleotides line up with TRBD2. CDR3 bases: TGTGCCAGCAGCCCGGGGGGGGGCGAGCAGTACTTC. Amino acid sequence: CASSPGGGEQYF.